This T cell receptor (beta chain) comes out of a study of identifying expanded T cells in peripheral blood. No infections or other immune events were documented during collection. The repertoire was sequenced with immunoSEQ multiplex PCR; TCRdb's copy has only in-frame clones and lacks some. The repertoire holds about 94,000 clones, with 70% to 90% as singletons. Study-wide results and limits: Over approximately two and four weeks, about 16 and 20 clones changed, versus around 1.2 between replicates.

In regard to this clone: As yet, its antigen is unknown.

Source material: blood. The receptor was derived from a person between 18 and 75 years old in good health.

CDR3 sequence: CSVGGTASRGYGYTF. The CDR3 nucleotides read TGCAGCGTCGGCGGGACAGCCTCAAGGGGGTATGGCTACACCTTC. The rearrangement links TRBV29-1 to TRBJ1-2, with 7 positions matching TRBD1. V shed 6 bases and J 5 bases; nucleotides not matched to a gene: 15. The CDR3 is made up of 15 amino acids. Germline CDR1 SQVTM, CDR2 ANQGSEA.